The T cell receptor beta chain under discussion was sequenced for a study of blood T cell repertoires in COVID-19. Study context: Sites across the United States, Italy and Spain contributed samples from acute and convalescent COVID-19. In each case, the material was cDNA or gDNA derived from T cells, B-cell-depleted T cells, or PBMCs.

With V trimmed by 5 bases and J by 0 bases, 14 bases remained unmatched. The CDR3 spans 18 residues. CDR1 is SQVTM, CDR2 ANQGSEA, per germline. Original processing methods: Using reference gene primer amplification, nucleated cell counts were estimated. The repertoire was sequenced with immunoSEQ multiplex PCR; TCRdb's copy has only in-frame clones and lacks some. The DNA gave D and trimming, while V, J and clone size come from that table. Altogether 470,000 or so clones are present, 70% to 90% being singletons, with the ten largest covering approximately 3%. The specimen sequenced was peripheral blood. The chain recombines TRBV29-1 with TRBJ1-3; 9 positions agree with TRBD1. The clonotype originates from a human donor in a cohort sampled during active COVID-19. In nucleotides, the CDR3 is TGCAGCGTTCTTATAGGACAGGGGTCTCTCATCTCTGGAAACACCATATATTTT. Its translation: CSVLIGQGSLISGNTIYF.